The following is a T cell receptor (beta chain) sequence with its context. This sample was taken from a study of blood T cell repertoires in COVID-19. Turning to the study itself: COVID-19 samples collected from the United States, Italy and Spain covered acute and convalescent phases. The cDNA or gDNA used as material had been derived from T cells, B-cell-depleted T cells, or PBMCs.

This CDR3 has 15 residues. Losses at the gene ends were 8 bases for V and 0 bases for J; bases not matched to a gene: 7. CDR1 and CDR2 (germline): MNHEY, SVGAGI. Under the authors' procedure: Amplification with reference gene primers provided the estimates of nucleated cell counts. The repertoire was sequenced with immunoSEQ multiplex PCR; TCRdb's copy has only in-frame clones and lacks some. From that table come the V and J calls and clone size; the DNA was used to work out D and trimming. The sample lists approximately 190,000 clones, roughly 80% seen once, with roughly 6.1% in the top ten. The genes are TRBV6-5 and TRBJ1-5; 7 positions match TRBD1. The sample was peripheral blood. The receptor was isolated from a woman aged 40 to 50 with acute or convalescent COVID-19. This CDR3 is CASGLQGYSNQPQHF. CDR3 sequence (DNA): TGTGCCAGCGGCTTACAGGGGTATAGCAATCAGCCCCAGCATTTT.